The TCR beta chain described here comes from a study of cytomegalovirus exposure and HLA in healthy donors. The study, taken as a whole, reports: Available immune exposure information was restricted to CMV serostatus only.

Comments on this clone: Its antigen is not known.

Both 60 Vbeta primers and 13 Jbeta primers went into the PCR. Generated by immunoSEQ multiplex PCR, the TCRdb table keeps only in-frame clones and is missing some. In the table there are about 160,000 clones, 70% to 90% of which are singletons. The CDR3 has 17 amino acids. CDR1 is SNHLY, CDR2 FYNNEI, per germline. J was trimmed by 1 base and V by 2 bases; bases with no gene match: 7. This sequence was found in a man aged 18 to 30 in good health and CMV-seropositive. The V call is TRBV2, the J call TRBJ1-5; 8 nucleotides agree with TRBD1. The sequenced sample was PBMCs. The CDR3 spells CASSEWQGASSNQPQHF. CDR3 coding DNA: TGTGCCAGCAGTGAATGGCAGGGGGCGTCGAGCAATCAGCCCCAGCATTTT.